These 23 T cell receptor beta chains were sequenced from one sample in a study of molecular identifiers for immune sequencing clone quantification. TCRdb recomputed calls from the PCR reads with MiXCR, one row per CDR3 protein. The repertoire consists of some 100,000 distinct CDR3 sequences, with 36% occurring once and the leading ten covering roughly 4.2%. Sequenced sample: naive CD8+ T cells from blood, with Jurkat cell RNA spiked in. Sample subset: FACS-sorted CD8+CD4-CCR7+CD45RA+ naive T cells. Receptors originate from a human donor in good health. Some libraries in this study had Jurkat cell RNA spiked in.

This clonotype has only a few counts. The chain uses TRBV13 and TRBJ2-5, with D uncertain. The CDR3 consists of 12 residues. Germline assignment: CDR1 PRHDT and CDR2 FYEKMQ (reference sequence). Trimming stripped 4 bases from V and 1 base from J, with 4 bases between. CDR3 DNA sequence: TGTGCCAGCAGCTCGGCCCAAGAGACCCAGTACTTC. It specifies CASSSAQETQYF.

As to this clonotype: This may arise from a read error, as a much more abundant clone is one base away. This sequence joins TRBV5-1 and TRBJ1-5; D remains unclear. CDR3 length equals 14 residues. Per germline, CDR1 SGHRS and CDR2 YFSETQ. CDR3 in amino acids: CACSLEAGFQPQHF. The CDR3 DNA reads TGCGCCTGCAGCTTGGAGGCGGGGTTCCAGCCCCAGCATTTT.

This clonotype was recorded only once. A much larger clone differs from this one at a single base, so this may be a read error. Because it lacks the conserved phenylalanine or tryptophan at the end, this CDR3 is likely a read error. The rearrangement uses TRBV24-1 and TRBJ2-2; perhaps TRBD1 as D (5 bases). The germline CDR1 and CDR2 sequences are KGHDR and SFDVKD. Between the trimmed V and J ends, which lost 5 bases and 2 bases, there was a span of 11 bases. CDR3 length: 15 residues. The CDR3 region has the DNA TGTGCCACCAGTGGATTAGGGGCTAACACCGGGGAGCTGTTTTAT. Its translation is CATSGLGANTGELFY.

A few counts support this clonotype. The CDR3 DNA reads TGTGCCAGCAGTCCCGGGCCCAGGACGTGGGAGCAGTACTTC. This sequence encodes CASSPGPRTWEQYF. The chain links TRBV6-2 or TRBV6-3 to TRBJ2-7; D is ambiguous. The CDR3 has 14 residues. Germline CDR1 and CDR2: MNHEY and SVGEGT. The germline V and J ends were trimmed by 5 bases and 7 bases, with 18 bases remaining between them.

About this clonotype itself: A much larger clonotype is one base distant, so this may be a read error. This CDR3 reads CAVHGTGRYEQYF. CDR3 DNA: TGTGCCGTCCACGGGACAGGGCGCTACGAGCAGTACTTC. The J gene is TRBJ2-7, the V gene TRBV2, with TRBD1 matching 9 bases. Germline lookup yields CDR1 SNHLY and CDR2 FYNNEI. The length of the CDR3 is 13 residues. Losses at the gene ends were 11 bases for V and 3 bases for J; bases not matched to a gene: 8.

This chain joins TRBV15 and TRBJ2-6; D possibly corresponds to TRBD2 (6 bases). CDR3 size: 16 residues. Germline CDR1 reads LNHNV; CDR2 reads YYDKDF (reference sequence). With 0 bases removed from V and 7 bases from J, the gap between germline ends came to 13 bases. Here the CDR3 DNA reads TGTGCCACCAGCAGAGATACGGGGGTTTATGCCAACGTCCTGACTTTC. Its translation: CATSRDTGVYANVLTF.

The J gene is TRBJ2-3, the V gene TRBV12-3 or TRBV12-4; D is uncertain. Trimming pared 3 bases from V and 1 base from J, leaving 8 bases between. The CDR3 consists of 14 residues. The CDR3 coding sequence is TGTGCCAGCAGTTTGGAGCGAGGCACAGATACGCAGTATTTT. Translated, it gives CASSLERGTDTQYF.

V is TRBV19 and J is TRBJ1-1, with D perhaps matching TRBD1 (6 bases). The CDR3 length is 12 residues. V lost 6 bases to trimming and J lost 4 bases, with 9 bases between them. The germline gives CDR1 LNHDA, CDR2 SQIVND (reference sequence). The CDR3 DNA follows: TGTGCCAGTAGGGCGGGGGCCACTGAAGCTTTCTTT. Translating gives CASRAGATEAFF.

This clonotype was counted ten times or more. The CDR3 here is CSATSGRGDTQYF. In nucleotides, the CDR3 is TGCAGTGCTACTAGCGGGAGGGGCGATACGCAGTATTTT. The J gene is TRBJ2-3, the V gene TRBV20-1, with TRBD2 matching 12 bases. Germline V lookup: CDR1 DFQATT, CDR2 SNEGSKA (reference sequence). This CDR3 contains 13 residues. Unmatched junction bases numbered 2, after V lost 4 bases and J lost 6 bases.

Notes on this clonotype: The junction departs from the called germline gene at one end, perhaps through a read error. The V gene is TRBV6-5, the J gene TRBJ2-7, with D uncertain. CDR3 size: 11 residues. Germline V lookup: CDR1 MNHEY, CDR2 SVGAGI. CDR3 loop: CARSFVYEQYF. CDR3 bases: TGTGCCCGCAGCTTCGTGTACGAGCAGTACTTC.

This clonotype was recorded a few times. The chain recombines TRBV5-4 with TRBJ2-3; 7 positions agree with TRBD2. The CDR3 is 15 amino acids. V was clipped by 0 bases and J by 3 bases; unmatched bases: 4. CDR1 and CDR2 (germline): SGHNT, YYREEE (reference sequence). CDR3 in DNA: TGTGCCAGCAGCTTGGATGCGGGAGTGACAGATACGCAGTATTTT. Its translation: CASSLDAGVTDTQYF.

J is TRBJ2-6 and V is TRBV11-2; D may be TRBD2 (5 bases). Trimming took off 6 bases at V and 3 bases at J, with 18 bases between the two ends. The CDR3 is 17 residues long. Germline V gene sequence: CDR1 SGHAT, CDR2 FQNNGV. The CDR3 is CASSREDQRSGANVLTF. Here the CDR3 DNA reads TGTGCCAGCAGTCGTGAAGACCAGCGGAGTGGGGCCAACGTCCTGACTTTC.

This clonotype was seen ten or more times. The CDR3 DNA reads as TGTGCCAGCAGCTTTTTAGCCGGGGCCAACGTCCTGACTTTC. Protein: CASSFLAGANVLTF. The chain recombines TRBV7-6 with TRBJ2-6, with no clear D. CDR3 length: 14 residues. Trimming left V 3 bases short and J 4 bases short, with 7 bases between. CDR1 is SGHVS, CDR2 FNYEAQ, per germline.

A few counts support this clonotype. A read error may explain this, as a much larger clone is one base away. The CDR3 DNA is TGCGCCAGCAGCTTGGTAGCGGCCCCAGATACGCAGTATTTT. Its protein product is CASSLVAAPDTQYF. The V call is TRBV5-1, the J call TRBJ2-3, with D perhaps TRBD2 (6 bases). Trimming cost V 0 bases and J 4 bases, with 9 bases left between them. The CDR3 loop spans 14 amino acids. Per germline, CDR1 SGHRS and CDR2 YFSETQ.

This chain connects TRBV24-1 to TRBJ2-1, with 9 bases matching TRBD2. V was clipped by 6 bases and J by 12 bases; unmatched bases: 17. Looked up from germline, CDR1 is KGHDR and CDR2 is SFDVKD. The CDR3 sequence is 16 residues long. CDR3 in DNA: TGTGCCACCAGTACGACTAGCGGAAGCTCCTACTATGGGCAGTTCTTC. It translates to CATSTTSGSSYYGQFF.

The J gene is TRBJ1-2, the V gene TRBV24-1, with D uncertain. CDR1 is KGHDR and CDR2 is SFDVKD in the germline V gene. V was pared by 1 base and J by 5 bases, with 13 bases between. The length of the CDR3 is 15 residues. CDR3 sequence reads: CATSDFWQEEYGYTF. The DNA for the CDR3 is TGTGCCACCAGTGATTTTTGGCAGGAAGAATATGGCTACACCTTC.

This clonotype was detected ten times or more. The CDR3 is CASSYGQGGYEQYF. In DNA form, the CDR3 reads TGTGCCAGCAGTTACGGACAGGGGGGGTACGAGCAGTACTTC. The chain carries TRBV6-5 and TRBJ2-7, with 10 positions matching TRBD1. This CDR3 spans 14 amino acids. Trimming took 2 bases from V and 4 from J; bases not matched to a gene: 2. Germline CDR1 is MNHEY and CDR2 is SVGAGI.

J is TRBJ2-5 and V is TRBV18, with D uncertain. Germline assignment: CDR1 KGHSH and CDR2 LQKENI. This CDR3 has 11 amino acids. Trimming stripped 5 bases from V and 4 bases from J, with 5 bases between. The CDR3, as DNA: TGTGCCAGCTCAATTAGAGAGACCCAGTACTTC. Its translation: CASSIRETQYF. The full variable domain, with the rest looked up from reference TRBV18 and TRBJ2-5, is NAGVMQNPRHLVRRRGQEARLRCSPMKGHSHVYWYRQLPEEGLKFMVYLQKENIIDESGMPKERFSAEFPKEGPSILRIQQVVRGDSAAYFCASSIRETQYFGPGTRLLVL.

Note on this clonotype: No conserved phenylalanine or tryptophan ends this CDR3, so it is likely a read error. This sequence joins TRBV20-1 and TRBJ1-2; D not resolved. The ends were cut back, 6 bases at V and 4 bases at J, with 12 bases in the middle. Germline values: CDR1 DFQATT, CDR2 SNEGSKA (reference sequence). The CDR3 is 12 residues long. CDR3 in DNA: TGCAGTGCATCCTCCCCCCCCTATGGCTACACCATC. Translated: CSASSPPYGYTI.

On this clonotype itself: A single base separates this from a much larger clone, so it may be a read error. The chain links TRBV5-1 to TRBJ2-1; 10 bases agree with TRBD2. This CDR3 is 13 amino acids long. The germline V gene has CDR1 SGHRS and CDR2 YFSETQ. In nucleotides, the CDR3 is TGCGCCTGCAGTCTAGCGGGAGCGGATGAGCAGTTCTTC. This codes for CACSLAGADEQFF. Full variable domain (remainder filled in from reference TRBV5-1 and TRBJ2-1): KAGVTQTPRYLIKTRGQQVTLSCSPISGHRSVSWYQQTPGQGLQFLFEYFSETQRNKGNFPGRFSGRQFSNSRSEMNVSTLELGDSALYLCACSLAGADEQFFGPGTRLTVL.

A word on this clonotype: The conserved closing phenylalanine or tryptophan is absent in this CDR3, likely reflecting a read error. The chain recombines TRBV20-1 with TRBJ2-7; D is possibly TRBD2 (5 bases). Germline lookup yields CDR1 DFQATT and CDR2 SNEGSKA (reference sequence). There are 18 residues in the CDR3. The CDR3 reads CGARDFLHHMRELDEQYI. The CDR3 DNA follows: TGCGGTGCTAGAGATTTTCTCCATCACATGAGGGAATTAGACGAGCAGTACATC.

This chain joins TRBV7-3 and TRBJ2-3; 10 positions agree with TRBD1. The CDR3 has 14 residues. CDR1 is SGHTA, CDR2 FQGTGA, per germline. The junction had 2 bases not matched to a gene; V was cut back by 4 bases and J by 4 bases. CDR3: CASSSGTGADTQYF. The CDR3 DNA sequence: TGTGCCAGCAGCTCCGGGACAGGGGCAGATACGCAGTATTTT.

This clonotype has only a few counts. The gene calls are TRBV19 and TRBJ2-1; weak D call: TRBD1 (5 bases). This CDR3 is 14 amino acids long. CDR1 and CDR2 (germline): LNHDA, SQIVND (reference sequence). Trimming took 9 bases from V and 5 from J, leaving 17 bases between them. CDR3 sequence (DNA): TGTGCCAGCAGCATAGGGGCGAACCACAATGAGCAGTTCTTC. Amino acid sequence: CASSIGANHNEQFF.